The clone carrying this T cell receptor beta chain has only a few counts. PCR was performed a second time for about 7 to 12 cycles using a sample-barcoded 5' primer and a J-beta primer mix. TCRdb independently ran MiXCR on the 5' RACE reads; one entry per CDR3 protein. The profile shows about 1.1 million distinct CDR3 sequences, 35% to 40% of them singletons. This CDR3 has 17 amino acids. The ends lost 5 bases at V and 2 bases at J; junction bases unmatched: 6. This specimen belongs to a study of blood T cells in healthy people across ages. The sample was blood. The chain uses TRBV12-3 or TRBV12-4 and TRBJ1-4, with TRBD1 matching over 12 bases. The receptor comes from a man younger than 35 in good health. This chain's CDR3 is CASSPRDRGLTNEKLFF. The CDR3, as DNA: TGTGCCAGCAGTCCCCGGGACAGGGGGCTGACTAATGAAAAACTGTTTTTT.